This is a list of T cell receptor beta chains from one sample in a study of T cell responses to AZD1222 COVID-19 vaccine. TCRdb's copy holds only in-frame clones and misses some; the assay was immunoSEQ multiplex PCR. This sample has about 97,000 clones, with roughly 84% found just once. The material sequenced was peripheral blood, taken on day 0 of AZD1222 vaccination. The origin of the receptors is an adult in good health. The conserved cysteine and the conserved F or W are not part of the CDR3 here. D genes are given only for firm matches. Clone sizes are given selectively: once, few, many, or a class where the clone is expanded.

TRBD1	TRBV10-3	.	TRBJ2-6	ASRDSSGANVLT
TRBD1	TRBV7-9	.	TRBJ1-1	ASSLGPGTGGSF
.	TRBV7-8	.	TRBJ2-2	ASSSRGGFTGELF
.	TRBV7-9	.	TRBJ2-1	ASSLVTSRGRNEQF
.	TRBV7-2	.	TRBJ2-3	ASSISSADTQY
.	TRBV27	.	TRBJ1-3	ASKTWSSGNTIY
.	TRBV6-2/TRBV6-3	.	TRBJ1-5	ASSNSGVSNQPQH
.	TRBV11-2	.	TRBJ2-2	ASSLAWAGTGELF
.	TRBV25-1	.	TRBJ1-4	ASSESGKANEKLF
TRBD2	TRBV7-9	.	TRBJ2-5	ASSWTSSRQETQY
.	TRBV6-6	.	TRBJ1-3	ASSYLNTIY
.	TRBV4-1	large	TRBJ2-7	ASSQVFAGWGYEQY
TRBD2	TRBV10-2	.	TRBJ2-7	ASSRTSGAYEQY
TRBD2	TRBV14	.	TRBJ2-1	ASSQALAGGGVEQF
.	TRBV19	.	TRBJ1-1	ASSPREGGITEAF
TRBD1	TRBV5-4	.	TRBJ1-2	ASSFRGASSGYT
TRBD2	TRBV7-8	.	TRBJ2-5	ASSLDPGLAGPSQETQY
.	TRBV7-9	.	TRBJ2-7	ASSFFGPSALY
TRBD1	TRBV3-1/TRBV3-2	.	TRBJ1-6	ATQGGSIFNSPLH
.	TRBV18	.	TRBJ1-6	ASSPTQTNSPLH
.	TRBV6-4	.	TRBJ2-3	ASSVVGGTDTQY
.	TRBV2	once	TRBJ1-1	ASSSTQWDTEAF
TRBD1	TRBV11-3	.	TRBJ1-1	ASSGFRGRETEAF
TRBD2	TRBV30	.	TRBJ2-1	AWKLVFGGVNEQF
TRBD1	TRBV6-5	.	TRBJ1-1	ASSRDRGLEAF
.	TRBV15	.	TRBJ1-2	ATSREAVSSGYT
TRBD1	TRBV10-2	.	TRBJ2-7	ASSESGGTGDHYEQY
.	TRBV3-1/TRBV3-2	.	TRBJ2-3	ASSQMGLTDTQY
.	TRBV7-9	once	TRBJ2-2	ASSASGSTDSGELF
.	TRBV11-3	.	TRBJ1-1	ASSSTGPGEAF
TRBD1	TRBV7-2	.	TRBJ1-6	ASNITPGQPNSPLH
.	TRBV6-1	.	TRBJ1-1	ASSEFSEAEAF
.	TRBV10-3	.	TRBJ1-2	AISAGGSSSNYGYT
.	TRBV5-1	.	TRBJ2-2	ASSPQGPGELF
.	TRBV28	.	TRBJ1-3	ASSERMGNTIY
.	TRBV6-5	.	TRBJ2-7	ASNLQAGTEQY
.	TRBV2	.	TRBJ1-1	ASILTEMNTEAF
TRBD1	TRBV18	.	TRBJ1-2	ASSPGPGGLDGYT
.	TRBV2	.	TRBJ2-3	ASSPRGTQY
.	TRBV7-8	.	TRBJ2-7	ASSLFGSGVYEQY
.	TRBV5-5	.	TRBJ1-3	ASSLDPGGNTIY
.	TRBV30	.	TRBJ2-3	AWSVVYTDTQY
.	TRBV6-1	.	TRBJ1-2	ASSELGKGGYT
.	TRBV12-3/TRBV12-4	.	TRBJ1-1	ASGRQVNTEAF
.	TRBV30	.	TRBJ2-7	AWKGPNSYEQY
.	TRBV4-1	.	TRBJ1-2	ASSQVGVSYGYT
TRBD2	TRBV5-1	.	TRBJ2-1	ASSASGGANEQF
.	TRBV27	.	TRBJ2-1	ASSASHSYNEQF
TRBD1	TRBV27	.	TRBJ1-1	ASSPGTAFMNTEAF
.	TRBV5-4	.	TRBJ1-1	ASSTPNTEAF
.	TRBV7-2	.	TRBJ1-3	ASSWAGGFSGNTIY
.	TRBV29-1	.	TRBJ1-4	SVRTTAPVFGKLF
TRBD1	TRBV29-1	.	TRBJ1-4	SVRDRGGKLF
.	TRBV5-1	.	TRBJ1-2	ASSPLQSSPYGYT
TRBD1	TRBV10-3	.	TRBJ1-3	AISEGQASGNTIY